The 9 T cell receptor beta chains in this list originate from one sample, sequenced in a study of blood T cell repertoires in COVID-19. Using immunoSEQ multiplex PCR, the repertoire was profiled, and TCRdb retains in-frame clones only, with some absent. The sample shows approximately 150,000 clones, roughly 80% of them seen only once. The sequenced material came from peripheral blood. The source is a man aged 70 or older who had recovered from COVID-19.

The chain couples TRBV7-2 to TRBJ2-7; the match to TRBD2 covers 12 bases. V gave up 5 bases and J gave up 2 bases; unmatched junction bases: 7. CDR1 and CDR2 (germline): SGHTA, FQGNSA. The CDR3 consists of 16 residues. The CDR3 coding sequence is TGTGCCAGCAGCCCCACCCGACTAGCGGGAGCCTACGAGCAGTACTTC. Amino acid sequence: CASSPTRLAGAYEQYF.

This rearrangement joins TRBV2 to TRBJ2-7, with TRBD1 matching 12 bases. The CDR3 consists of 15 residues. The germline gives CDR1 SNHLY, CDR2 FYNNEI. Germline trimming cut 8 bases from V and 4 bases from J; bases unmatched to any gene: 9. CDR3 DNA sequence: TGTGCCAGCTTTGAATTGGGACAGGGGGCATACGAGCAGTACTTC. As protein: CASFELGQGAYEQYF.

The gene calls are TRBV14 and TRBJ2-1; 7 bases align to TRBD1. Unmatched junction bases numbered 8, after V lost 0 bases and J lost 0 bases. Per the germline V gene, CDR1 is SGHDN and CDR2 is FVKESK. CDR3 length equals 18 residues. The CDR3 loop reads CASSQENTGVGSYNEQFF. The CDR3 region has the DNA TGTGCCAGCAGCCAAGAAAATACAGGGGTTGGCTCCTACAATGAGCAGTTCTTC.

V is TRBV3-1 (or the pseudogene TRBV3-2) and J is TRBJ2-5, with D maybe TRBD1 (6 bases). Germline values: CDR1 LGHDT, CDR2 YNNKEL (reference sequence). V gave up 5 bases and J gave up 4 bases, with 11 bases separating them. The CDR3 runs to 13 residues. The CDR3 DNA is TGTGCCAGCAGCGGGGGCCGCCGAGAGACCCAGTACTTC. It yields the protein CASSGGRRETQYF.

The V gene is TRBV27, the J gene TRBJ2-7; D might be TRBD1 (5 bases). Germline loops: CDR1 MNHEY, CDR2 SMNVEV (reference sequence). The CDR3 contains 14 residues. The V end lost 4 bases, the J end lost 3 bases, and 13 bases lay between the germline ends. The CDR3 DNA reads as TGTGCCAGCAGTTGGTCAGGGTGGAACTACGAGCAGTACTTC. Encoded protein: CASSWSGWNYEQYF.

The chain employs TRBV6-5 and TRBJ1-5; D remains unclear. With 10 bases removed from V and 3 bases from J, the gap between germline ends came to 10 bases. Germline lookup yields CDR1 MNHEY and CDR2 SVGAGI. This CDR3 is 12 amino acids long. As DNA, the CDR3 is TGTGCCACCCTTAGCAACAATCAGCCCCAGCATTTT. Its translation is CATLSNNQPQHF.

The rearrangement links TRBV11-2 to TRBJ2-4; D is uncertain. V was trimmed by 4 bases and J by 0 bases, leaving 13 bases between them. Germline V lookup: CDR1 SGHAT, CDR2 FQNNGV. The CDR3 length is 16 residues. CDR3 nucleotides: TGTGCCAGCAGCTCGCTGAGGAATTTAGCCAAAAACATTCAGTACTTC. This sequence encodes CASSSLRNLAKNIQYF.

This chain connects TRBV18 to TRBJ2-1, with 8 bases aligning to TRBD1. Per germline, CDR1 KGHSH and CDR2 LQKENI. Trimming took 2 bases from V and 8 from J; bases not matched to a gene: 11. The CDR3 extends over 16 amino acids. CDR3: CASSPSLARGLDEQFF. CDR3 nucleotides: TGTGCCAGCTCACCAAGCTTAGCCAGGGGGCTGGATGAGCAGTTCTTC. The full variable domain, with the rest looked up from reference TRBV18 and TRBJ2-1, is NAGVMQNPRHLVRRRGQEARLRCSPMKGHSHVYWYRQLPEEGLKFMVYLQKENIIDESGMPKERFSAEFPKEGPSILRIQQVVRGDSAAYFCASSPSLARGLDEQFFGPGTRLTVL.

V is TRBV2 and J is TRBJ2-3; the match to TRBD2 covers 13 bases. The CDR3 totals 16 residues. The junction had 15 bases not matched to a gene; V was cut back by 7 bases and J by 11 bases. Germline lookup yields CDR1 SNHLY and CDR2 FYNNEI. The CDR3 bases are TGTGCCAGCAAAAGCTCCGGGACTAGCGGGAATGTCGGGCAGTATTTT. It translates to CASKSSGTSGNVGQYF.